One sample yielded the 26 T cell receptor beta chains listed below, sequenced in a study of T cell responses to AZD1222 COVID-19 vaccine. This table comes from immunoSEQ multiplex PCR, and its TCRdb copy is limited to in-frame clones, with some not included. Here the sample spans about 130,000 clones, 70% to 90% being singletons. Here the sequenced sample was peripheral blood, taken on day 0 of AZD1222 vaccination. All receptors come from an adult in good health.

The V and J genes are TRBV29-1 and TRBJ1-1, with D possibly matching TRBD1 (5 bases). Trimming cost V 3 bases and J 0 bases, with 8 bases left between them. CDR3 length equals 13 residues. In germline, CDR1 is SQVTM, CDR2 ANQGSEA. CDR3 bases: TGCAGCGTTGAGAGGGGCATGAACACTGAAGCTTTCTTT. This translates into CSVERGMNTEAFF.

The genes are TRBV27 and TRBJ2-7; the D is unclear. There are 14 residues in the CDR3. With 5 bases removed from V and 3 bases from J, the gap between germline ends came to 14 bases. The germline V gene has CDR1 MNHEY and CDR2 SMNVEV (reference sequence). CDR3 residues: CASSPRLDNYEQYF. The CDR3 coding sequence is TGTGCCAGCAGTCCCCGACTCGACAACTACGAGCAGTACTTC.

The chain employs TRBV5-6 and TRBJ1-5; the D gene is possibly TRBD1 (6 bases). Per germline, CDR1 SGHDT and CDR2 YYEEEE. Trimming stripped 4 bases from V and 3 bases from J, with 11 bases between. The length of the CDR3 is 14 residues. DNA for the CDR3: TGTGCCAGCAGCCCGAGACAGGTCAATCAGCCCCAGCATTTT. Translation gives CASSPRQVNQPQHF.

The chain is built from TRBV7-2 and TRBJ1-2, with 11 bases lining up with TRBD1. The CDR3 runs 14 residues. V shed 1 base, J shed 7 bases, and the junction held 2 bases outside the gene matches. The germline CDR1 and CDR2 sequences are SGHTA and FQGNSA. CDR3 bases: TGTGCCAGCAGCTTAGGGACAGGGGGCCCTGGCTACACCTTC. This sequence encodes CASSLGTGGPGYTF.

V is TRBV19 and J is TRBJ2-2; 9 nucleotides line up with TRBD1. V lost 4 bases, J lost 11 bases, and 2 bases stayed unmatched. The CDR3 is 12 amino acids. CDR1 is LNHDA, CDR2 SQIVND, per germline (reference sequence). The CDR3 sequence is CASSRGQGELFF. The DNA of the CDR3 is TGTGCCAGTAGTAGGGGACAGGGAGAGCTGTTTTTT.

This chain joins TRBV19 and TRBJ1-4; 8 bases agree with TRBD1. Germline values: CDR1 LNHDA, CDR2 SQIVND (reference sequence). This CDR3 spans 16 amino acids. V lost 8 bases to trimming and J lost 0 bases; unmatched junction nucleotides: 8. The CDR3 DNA sequence: TGTGCCAGTTCTGGACAGGGCTTTGCAACTAATGAAAAACTGTTTTTT. Its translation is CASSGQGFATNEKLFF.

The rearrangement joins TRBV20-1 to TRBJ1-2; unclear D gene. Germline V CDR1 and CDR2: DFQATT, SNEGSKA (reference sequence). The CDR3 length is 13 residues. Trimming took 3 bases from V and 8 from J, leaving 16 bases between them. CDR3 sequence: CSASTPTGFGYTF. The DNA for the CDR3 is TGCAGTGCTAGTACCCCGACGGGGTTCGGCTACACCTTC.

CDR3 DNA sequence: TGTGCCAGTAGTATAGTTTCTAGCGGTATATACAATGAGCAGTTCTTC. It is translated as CASSIVSSGIYNEQFF. The gene calls are TRBV19 and TRBJ2-1, with TRBD2 matching over 7 bases. Germline CDR1 reads LNHDA; CDR2 reads SQIVND (reference sequence). CDR3 length: 16 amino acids. The ends lost 1 base at V and 4 bases at J; junction bases unmatched: 7.

The V call is TRBV9, the J call TRBJ1-2; D gene uncertain. The germline V gene has CDR1 SGDLS and CDR2 YYNGEE. The CDR3 contains 15 residues. V was clipped by 0 bases and J by 2 bases, with 11 bases between them. The CDR3 nucleotides are TGTGCCAGCAGCGTAGGGGAAGCTACAAACTATGGCTACACCTTC. Translation gives CASSVGEATNYGYTF.

The rearrangement links TRBV6-5 to TRBJ1-1, with D hard to call. Germline CDR1 reads MNHEY; CDR2 reads SVGAGI. V was pared by 8 bases and J by 5 bases, with 21 bases between. This CDR3 region has 15 residues. Here the CDR3 DNA reads TGTGCCAGCGTTTGGGGAGGTGGGCAGGAAACTGAAGCTTTCTTT. This gives the protein CASVWGGGQETEAFF.

The chain has TRBV27 and TRBJ1-1; possible D gene TRBD1, 5 bases. Trimming stripped 7 bases from V and 2 bases from J, with 11 bases between. Germline V gene sequence: CDR1 MNHEY, CDR2 SMNVEV (reference sequence). The CDR3 loop spans 13 amino acids. CDR3 DNA: TGTGCCAGCACCCGGGACCCTAACACTGAAGCTTTCTTT. Translated, it gives CASTRDPNTEAFF.

This rearrangement joins TRBV12-3 or TRBV12-4 to TRBJ1-1; D remains unclear. V was cut by 1 base and J by 0 bases, with 3 bases left in between. CDR3 length: 13 amino acids. The chain's CDR3 is CASSLELNTEAFF. The CDR3 DNA reads as TGTGCCAGCAGTTTAGAACTGAACACTGAAGCTTTCTTT.

The chain combines TRBV24-1 with TRBJ2-2; D is undetermined. V gave up 1 base and J gave up 3 bases, with 11 bases separating them. Germline assignment: CDR1 KGHDR and CDR2 SFDVKD. CDR3 length: 16 residues. The CDR3 loop reads CATSDLKVGDTGELFF. CDR3 DNA sequence: TGTGCCACCAGTGATTTAAAAGTTGGGGACACCGGGGAGCTGTTTTTT.

This chain joins TRBV6-5 and TRBJ1-6; 7 nucleotides line up with TRBD1. The CDR3 contains 15 residues. After removal of 7 bases from V and 7 bases from J, the junction contained 10 bases not matched to a gene. The germline V gene has CDR1 MNHEY and CDR2 SVGAGI. The CDR3 coding sequence is TGTGCCAGCACTCGGGACAGCGATAAGAATTCACCCCTCCACTTT. Its translation: CASTRDSDKNSPLHF.

The DNA of the CDR3 is TGTGCCAGCACCAATCAGGGTGTCTATGGCTACACCTTC. Encoded protein: CASTNQGVYGYTF. The rearrangement links TRBV12-3 or TRBV12-4 to TRBJ1-2; perhaps TRBD1 as D (5 bases). The V gene lost 7 bases and the J gene lost 4 bases, with 13 bases spanning the gap. CDR3 length: 13 amino acids.

V gene TRBV28 combines with J gene TRBJ2-1; 7 positions match TRBD2. After removal of 11 bases from V and 5 bases from J, the junction contained 6 bases not matched to a gene. The CDR3 runs 12 residues. Germline CDR1 is MDHEN and CDR2 is SYDVKM. For the CDR3, the DNA is TGTGCCCTCTTAACTAGCGACAATGAGCAGTTCTTC. This codes for CALLTSDNEQFF.

This clone appeared a single time. V gene TRBV7-2 combines with J gene TRBJ1-2, with D unclear. Germline CDR1 is SGHTA and CDR2 is FQGNSA. V lost 7 bases, J lost 2 bases, and 5 bases lay in between. This CDR3 comprises 11 residues. CDR3 region: CASTRNYGYTF. In DNA, the CDR3 is TGTGCCAGCACCCGCAACTATGGCTACACCTTC.

This chain joins TRBV27 and TRBJ1-5; possibly TRBD1 for D (5 bases). The CDR3 covers 14 residues. V lost 3 bases and J 6 bases, leaving 12 bases between the germline ends. From germline, CDR1 is MNHEY and CDR2 SMNVEV (reference sequence). The CDR3 region has the DNA TGTGCCAGCAGTTTGTCCCAGGGTGGTCAGCCCCAGCATTTT. The encoded protein is CASSLSQGGQPQHF.

The chain has TRBV4-2 and TRBJ1-1, with D possibly being TRBD1 (5 bases). The CDR3 covers 14 residues. Trimming took off 6 bases at V and 0 bases at J, with 11 bases between the two ends. Looked up from germline, CDR1 is LGHNA and CDR2 is YNFKEQ. For the CDR3, the DNA is TGTGCCAGCAGTCCCGGGGGGATGAACACTGAAGCTTTCTTT. Translating gives CASSPGGMNTEAFF.

This rearrangement joins TRBV28 to TRBJ2-5, with D uncertain. V lost 7 bases and J lost 1, with 7 bases in between. The CDR3 length is 12 residues. Germline CDR1 is MDHEN and CDR2 is SYDVKM. The CDR3 region is CASTTVQETQYF. CDR3 in DNA: TGTGCCAGCACAACAGTCCAAGAGACCCAGTACTTC.

The chain carries TRBV6-5 and TRBJ1-2; 9 positions agree with TRBD1. The CDR3 sequence is 16 residues long. Germline V gene lookup returns CDR1 MNHEY and CDR2 SVGAGI. Trimming cost V 0 bases and J 6 bases; bases outside gene matches: 8. CDR3 protein: CASSYSPGTGLDGYTF. The CDR3 bases are TGTGCCAGCAGTTACTCTCCAGGGACAGGGTTAGATGGCTACACCTTC.

The V call is TRBV7-9, the J call TRBJ1-1; 9 nucleotides line up with TRBD1. This CDR3 has 13 amino acids. With V trimmed by 5 bases and J by 5 bases, 3 bases remained unmatched. CDR1 is SEHNR and CDR2 is FQNEAQ in the germline V gene (reference sequence). CDR3: CASSNRGRTEAFF. The CDR3 DNA follows: TGTGCCAGCAGCAACAGGGGGCGGACTGAAGCTTTCTTT.

The chain combines TRBV18 with TRBJ1-5; TRBD1 matches at 7 bases. The ends lost 5 bases at V and 1 base at J; junction bases unmatched: 5. Germline lookup yields CDR1 KGHSH and CDR2 LQKENI. CDR3 size: 15 residues. CDR3 loop: CASSSRQGSNQPQHF. In DNA form, the CDR3 reads TGTGCCAGCTCATCTCGACAGGGCAGCAATCAGCCCCAGCATTTT.

The chain recombines TRBV4-3 with TRBJ1-1; D possibly corresponds to TRBD1 (6 bases). Trimming cost V 0 bases and J 7 bases, with 12 bases left between them. The CDR3 length is 14 residues. Germline-derived CDR1 and CDR2 are LGHNA and YSLEER. The CDR3 DNA is TGCGCCAGCAGCCAAGACAGGGGTGGGGATGAAGCTTTCTTT. This translates into CASSQDRGGDEAFF.

The chain's CDR3 is CASSPRDRGDLSNQPQHF. CDR3 DNA: TGTGCCAGCTCACCACGGGACCGAGGCGATCTTAGCAATCAGCCCCAGCATTTT. This rearrangement joins TRBV18 to TRBJ1-5; perhaps TRBD1 as D (5 bases). V lost 1 base, J lost 0 bases, and 16 bases lay in between. Germline V gene lookup returns CDR1 KGHSH and CDR2 LQKENI. The CDR3 runs 18 residues.

The chain carries TRBV7-2 and TRBJ2-3; D is unresolved. Germline loops: CDR1 SGHTA, CDR2 FQGNSA. The CDR3 runs to 13 residues. The V end lost 4 bases, the J end lost 3 bases, and 8 bases lay between the germline ends. CDR3: CASSSGWTDTQYF. As DNA, the CDR3 is TGTGCCAGCAGCTCCGGGTGGACAGATACGCAGTATTTT.